Sequencing of this T cell receptor beta chain was carried out in a study of OX40 agonist ivuxolimab in advanced cancers. Overall study context: Subjects had a mean age of around 60 years, with a range of roughly 23 to 79; about 83% were male. Study outcomes and limitations: Antigen specificity was not determined for the expanded peripheral T cells. The study found that CD8+ T cells averaged more expanded clones than CD4+. CD4+ and CD8+ blood T cells expanded clonally by week 6 at 0.1 to 3.0 mg/kg.

Sequenced by immunoSEQ multiplex PCR; TCRdb stores in-frame clones only, minus some. Of approximately 50,000 clones in the sample, approximately 86% are singletons; the top ten hold 14%. Concerning this clone: Its matching antigen is unknown.

The sequencing used CD4+ or CD8+ T cells sorted from blood, collected in a trial of the OX40 agonist ivuxolimab. The clonotype comes from an adult with an advanced solid tumor such as melanoma, head and neck, liver or kidney cancer.

The CDR3 sequence: CASSLCKYPLHF. The CDR3 DNA is TGTGCCAGCTCACTCTGTAAGTACCCCCTCCACTTT. This chain uses TRBV18 with TRBJ1-6; D gene unclear. Looked up from germline, CDR1 is KGHSH and CDR2 is LQKENI. There are 12 residues in the CDR3. Deletions cut 4 bases from V and 13 bases from J, with 11 bases between.